Given below is one TCR beta chain in context. Its antigen is undetermined. This entry is derived from a study of blood T cells in healthy people across ages. Whole-study results and caveats: Greater diversity and more naive CD4+ cells were seen in long-lived donors than in aged donors.

The CDR3 is 15 amino acids. Germline V lookup: CDR1 SEHNR, CDR2 FQNEAQ (reference sequence). J lost 1 base, V lost 5 bases, and 6 bases had no gene match. Primed by a sample-barcoded 5' primer and a J-beta primer mix, a second PCR proceeded for roughly 6 to 12 cycles. Tags on each cDNA molecule came from a template-switch adaptor with 12 random nucleotides. One entry per CDR3 protein results from TCRdb running MiXCR on the 5' RACE reads. The top ten hold approximately 40% of the sample, which has over 700,000 distinct CDR3 sequences, 53% seen once. This chain connects TRBV7-9 to TRBJ1-1; TRBD1 aligns across 8 bases. What was sequenced was blood. This clonotype originated in a man at least 80 years old in good health. The CDR3 sequence: CASSKKGQGNTEAFF. In DNA form, the CDR3 reads TGTGCCAGCAGCAAGAAAGGACAGGGGAACACTGAAGCTTTCTTT.